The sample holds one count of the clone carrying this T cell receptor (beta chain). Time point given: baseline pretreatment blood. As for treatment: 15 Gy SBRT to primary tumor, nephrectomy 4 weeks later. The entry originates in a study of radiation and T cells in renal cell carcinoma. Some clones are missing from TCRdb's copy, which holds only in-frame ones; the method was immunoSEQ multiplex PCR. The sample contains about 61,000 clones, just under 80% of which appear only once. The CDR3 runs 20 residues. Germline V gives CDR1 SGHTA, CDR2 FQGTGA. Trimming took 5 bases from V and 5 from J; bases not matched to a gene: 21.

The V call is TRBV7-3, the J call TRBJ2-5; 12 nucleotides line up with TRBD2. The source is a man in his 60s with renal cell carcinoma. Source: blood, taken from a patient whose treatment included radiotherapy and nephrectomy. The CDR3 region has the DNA TGTGCCAGCAGCCCTAGGGGTTTTACTAGCGGGAGGCCCGGAGGGGAGACCCAGTACTTC. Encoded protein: CASSPRGFTSGRPGGETQYF.